Listed below are T cell receptor beta chains from one sample, sequenced in a study of blood T cell repertoires in COVID-19. The repertoire was sequenced with immunoSEQ multiplex PCR; TCRdb's copy has only in-frame clones and lacks some. The table records around 150,000 clones, roughly nine tenths of them present only once. Sequenced sample: peripheral blood. Source of these receptors: an older woman with active COVID-19. Both conserved end residues are part of each CDR3. D genes are given only for firm matches. Clone sizes are given selectively: once, few, many, or a class where the clone is expanded.

abundance,v_gene,j_gene,d_gene,CDR3aa,CDR3nt
-,TRBV29-1,TRBJ1-5,TRBD1,CSVALGQNQPQHF,TGCAGCGTTGCCCTGGGACAGAACCAGCCCCAGCATTTT
few,TRBV6-5,TRBJ1-4,-,CASRDPRGAGKLFF,TGTGCCAGCCGGGATCCTCGGGGGGCCGGAAAACTGTTTTTT
-,TRBV2,TRBJ2-1,TRBD2,CASRAGLASSYNEQFF,TGTGCCAGCAGAGCAGGACTAGCGAGCTCCTACAATGAGCAGTTCTTC
-,TRBV4-1,TRBJ2-4,TRBD1,CASSQTRTGPWIQYF,TGCGCCAGCAGCCAAACTCGGACAGGGCCGTGGATTCAGTACTTC
-,TRBV5-4,TRBJ2-3,TRBD2,CASSPGLDTDTQYF,TGTGCCAGCAGCCCGGGACTAGACACAGATACGCAGTATTTT
-,TRBV28,TRBJ2-1,TRBD2,CASRLAGYLYNEQFF,TGTGCCAGCAGATTAGCGGGATACCTTTACAATGAGCAGTTCTTC
-,TRBV2,TRBJ2-2,-,CASRPIGGGDTGELFF,TGTGCCAGCAGACCAATTGGGGGCGGAGACACCGGGGAGCTGTTTTTT
-,TRBV7-8,TRBJ1-1,-,CASRGGTMNTEAFF,TGTGCCAGCAGGGGGGGGACTATGAACACTGAAGCTTTCTTT
-,TRBV7-8,TRBJ2-5,-,CASSLGRSETQYF,TGTGCCAGCAGCCTCGGGAGATCGGAGACCCAGTACTTC
-,TRBV28,TRBJ2-1,TRBD2,CASSLLAGGKSNEQFF,TGTGCCAGCAGTTTACTAGCGGGAGGGAAGTCCAATGAGCAGTTCTTC
-,TRBV18,TRBJ1-2,-,CASSPDSYGYTF,TGTGCCAGCTCACCCGACAGCTATGGCTACACCTTC
-,TRBV18,TRBJ2-7,TRBD2,CASSPTSGRHNEQYF,TGTGCCAGCTCACCCACTAGCGGGAGACACAACGAGCAGTACTTC
-,TRBV18,TRBJ2-7,TRBD1,CASSPPGAGGYEQYF,TGTGCCAGCTCACCTCCCGGGGCAGGGGGTTACGAGCAGTACTTC
-,TRBV7-9,TRBJ1-1,-,CASSPTGNTEAFF,TGTGCCAGCAGCCCGACGGGAAACACTGAAGCTTTCTTT
-,TRBV6-4,TRBJ1-2,TRBD1,CASSVGTGASGYTF,TGTGCCAGCAGTGTGGGGACAGGGGCGAGTGGCTACACCTTC
-,TRBV24-1,TRBJ2-1,TRBD2,CATSDPGDSGGSSYNEQFF,TGTGCCACCAGTGATCCCGGCGATAGCGGGGGATCCTCCTACAATGAGCAGTTCTTC
few,TRBV20-1,TRBJ1-6,-,CSASWGQNNSPLHF,TGCAGTGCTAGTTGGGGACAAAATAATTCACCCCTCCACTTT
-,TRBV30,TRBJ2-1,-,CAWIGGVLADSYNEQFF,TGTGCCTGGATTGGAGGCGTACTAGCCGATTCCTACAATGAGCAGTTCTTC
-,TRBV11-2,TRBJ2-3,TRBD1,CASSSGQGWGTDTQYF,TGTGCCAGCAGCTCCGGACAGGGATGGGGCACAGATACGCAGTATTTT
-,TRBV6-5,TRBJ1-1,-,CASSYRGGTEAFF,TGTGCCAGCAGTTACAGGGGAGGGACTGAAGCTTTCTTT
-,TRBV18,TRBJ2-1,TRBD2,CASSPTLAGGPNEQFF,TGTGCCAGCTCACCTACACTAGCGGGAGGGCCGAATGAGCAGTTCTTC
few,TRBV27,TRBJ1-5,-,CASRPGVVSNQPQHF,TGTGCCAGCAGGCCAGGGGTTGTTAGCAATCAGCCCCAGCATTTT
-,TRBV27,TRBJ2-1,TRBD2,CASSPRLAGSSYNEQFF,TGTGCCAGCAGTCCCCGACTAGCGGGCAGCTCCTACAATGAGCAGTTCTTC
-,TRBV6-6,TRBJ1-6,TRBD1,CASSYEGGNSPLHF,TGTGCCAGCAGTTACGAAGGGGGCAATTCACCCCTCCACTTT
-,TRBV11-2,TRBJ2-1,-,CASSHLREPGRQFF,TGTGCCAGCAGCCACCTTCGGGAGCCCGGGAGGCAGTTCTTC
-,TRBV6-4,TRBJ2-7,TRBD2,CASSTSGHLGGYEQYF,TGTGCCAGCAGCACTAGCGGCCACCTTGGTGGTTACGAGCAGTACTTC
-,TRBV7-2,TRBJ2-7,TRBD2,CASSLDAGGPWEQYF,TGTGCCAGCAGCTTGGACGCGGGAGGGCCCTGGGAGCAGTACTTC